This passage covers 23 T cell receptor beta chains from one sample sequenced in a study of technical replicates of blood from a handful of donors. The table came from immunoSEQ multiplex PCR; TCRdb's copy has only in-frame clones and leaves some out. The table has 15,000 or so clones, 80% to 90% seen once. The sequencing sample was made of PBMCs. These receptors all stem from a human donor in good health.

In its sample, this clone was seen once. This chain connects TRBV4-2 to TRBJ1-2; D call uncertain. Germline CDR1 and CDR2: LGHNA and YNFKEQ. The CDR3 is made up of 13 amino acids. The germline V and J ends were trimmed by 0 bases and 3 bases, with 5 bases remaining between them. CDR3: CASSQDTDYGYTF. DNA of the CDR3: TGTGCCAGCAGCCAAGATACAGACTATGGCTACACCTTC.

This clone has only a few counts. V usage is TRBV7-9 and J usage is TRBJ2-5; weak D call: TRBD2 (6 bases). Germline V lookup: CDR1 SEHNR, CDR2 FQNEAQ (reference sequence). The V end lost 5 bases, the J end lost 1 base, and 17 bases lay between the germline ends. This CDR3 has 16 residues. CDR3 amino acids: CASSPRWGVLQETQYF. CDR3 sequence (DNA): TGTGCCAGCAGCCCCCGGTGGGGGGTTCTCCAAGAGACCCAGTACTTC. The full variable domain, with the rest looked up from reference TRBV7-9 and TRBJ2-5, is DTGVSQNPRHKITKRGQNVTFRCDPISEHNRLYWYRQTLGQGPEFLTYFQNEAQLEKSRLLSDRFSAERPKGSFSTLEIQRTEQGDSAMYLCASSPRWGVLQETQYFGPGTRLLVL.

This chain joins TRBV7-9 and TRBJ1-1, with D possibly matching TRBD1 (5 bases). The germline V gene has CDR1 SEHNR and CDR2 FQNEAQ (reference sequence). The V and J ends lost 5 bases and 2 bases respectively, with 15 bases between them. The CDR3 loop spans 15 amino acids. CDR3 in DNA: TGTGCCAGCAGCCTAGGGCGACAGATTAACACTGAAGCTTTCTTT. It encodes CASSLGRQINTEAFF.

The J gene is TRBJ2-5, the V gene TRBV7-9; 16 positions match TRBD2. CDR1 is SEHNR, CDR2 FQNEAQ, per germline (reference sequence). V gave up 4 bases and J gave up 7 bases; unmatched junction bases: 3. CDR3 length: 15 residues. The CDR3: CASSSGTSGGGTQYF. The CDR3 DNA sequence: TGTGCCAGCAGCTCCGGGACTAGCGGGGGGGGGACCCAGTACTTC.

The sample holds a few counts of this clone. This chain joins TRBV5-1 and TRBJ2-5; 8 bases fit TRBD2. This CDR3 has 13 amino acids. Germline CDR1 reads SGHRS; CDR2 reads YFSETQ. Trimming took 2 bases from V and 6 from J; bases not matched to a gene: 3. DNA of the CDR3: TGCGCCAGCAGCTTAGCGGGAGATCAGACCCAGTACTTC. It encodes CASSLAGDQTQYF. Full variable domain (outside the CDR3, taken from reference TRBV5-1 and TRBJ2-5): KAGVTQTPRYLIKTRGQQVTLSCSPISGHRSVSWYQQTPGQGLQFLFEYFSETQRNKGNFPGRFSGRQFSNSRSEMNVSTLELGDSALYLCASSLAGDQTQYFGPGTRLLVL.

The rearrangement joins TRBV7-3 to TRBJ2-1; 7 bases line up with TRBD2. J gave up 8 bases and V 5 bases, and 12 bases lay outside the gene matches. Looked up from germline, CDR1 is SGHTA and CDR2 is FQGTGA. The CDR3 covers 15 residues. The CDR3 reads CASSDPWRGGDEQFF. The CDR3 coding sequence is TGTGCCAGCAGCGACCCCTGGAGGGGAGGGGATGAGCAGTTCTTC. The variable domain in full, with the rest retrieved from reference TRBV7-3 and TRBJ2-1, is GAGVSQTPSNKVTEKGKYVELRCDPISGHTALYWYRQSLGQGPEFLIYFQGTGAADDSGLPNDRFFAVRPEGSVSTLKIQRTERGDSAVYLCASSDPWRGGDEQFFGPGTRLTVL.

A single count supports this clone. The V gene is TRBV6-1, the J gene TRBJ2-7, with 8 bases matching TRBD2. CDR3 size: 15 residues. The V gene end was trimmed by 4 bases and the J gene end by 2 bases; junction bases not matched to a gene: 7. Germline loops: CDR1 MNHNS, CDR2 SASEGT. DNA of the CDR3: TGTGCCAGCAGTGGGGGTAGCGGGACTGCCTACGAGCAGTACTTC. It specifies CASSGGSGTAYEQYF.

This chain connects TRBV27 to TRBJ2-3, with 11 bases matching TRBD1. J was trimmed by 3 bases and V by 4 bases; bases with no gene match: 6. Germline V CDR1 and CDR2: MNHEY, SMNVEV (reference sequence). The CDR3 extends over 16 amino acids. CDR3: CASSSRDRGKTDTQYF. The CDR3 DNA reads TGTGCCAGCAGTTCCCGGGACAGGGGGAAGACAGATACGCAGTATTTT.

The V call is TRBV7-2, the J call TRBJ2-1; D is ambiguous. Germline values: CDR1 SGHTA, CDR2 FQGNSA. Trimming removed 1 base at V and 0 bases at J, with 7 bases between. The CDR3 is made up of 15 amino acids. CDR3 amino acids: CASSLGSSSYNEQFF. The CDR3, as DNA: TGTGCCAGCAGCTTAGGGTCGAGCTCCTACAATGAGCAGTTCTTC.

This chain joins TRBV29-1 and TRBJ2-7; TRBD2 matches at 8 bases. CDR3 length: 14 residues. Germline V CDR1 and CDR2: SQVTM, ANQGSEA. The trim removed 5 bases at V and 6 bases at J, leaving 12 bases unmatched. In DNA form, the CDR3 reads TGCAGCGTTAAGGTAGCGGGAACACCTGGCGAGCAGTACTTC. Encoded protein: CSVKVAGTPGEQYF.

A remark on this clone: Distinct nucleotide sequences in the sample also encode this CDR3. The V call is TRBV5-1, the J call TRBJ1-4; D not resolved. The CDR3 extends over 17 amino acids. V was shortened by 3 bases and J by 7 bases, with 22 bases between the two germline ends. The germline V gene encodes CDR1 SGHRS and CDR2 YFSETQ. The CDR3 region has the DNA TGCGCCAGCAGCTACCGGGTCTCGATGACCCCCGGTGAAAAACTGTTTTTT. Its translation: CASSYRVSMTPGEKLFF.

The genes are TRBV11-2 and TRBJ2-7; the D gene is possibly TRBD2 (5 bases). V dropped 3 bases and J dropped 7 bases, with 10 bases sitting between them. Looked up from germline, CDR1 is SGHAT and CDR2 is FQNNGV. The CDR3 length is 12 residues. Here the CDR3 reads CASSFLRDEQYF. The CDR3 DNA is TGTGCCAGCAGCTTTCTCCGGGATGAGCAGTACTTC.

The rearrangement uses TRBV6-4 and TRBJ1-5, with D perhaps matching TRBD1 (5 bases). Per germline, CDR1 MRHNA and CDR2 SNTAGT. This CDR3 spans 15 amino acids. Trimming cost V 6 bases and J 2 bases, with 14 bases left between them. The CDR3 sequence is CASSDGGDGNQPQHF. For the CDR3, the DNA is TGTGCCAGCAGCGATGGGGGGGACGGCAATCAGCCCCAGCATTTT.

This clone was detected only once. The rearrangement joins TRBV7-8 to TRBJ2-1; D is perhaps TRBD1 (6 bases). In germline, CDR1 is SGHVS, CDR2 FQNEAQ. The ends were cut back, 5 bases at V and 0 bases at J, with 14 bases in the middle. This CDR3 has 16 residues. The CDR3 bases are TGTGCCAGCAGCCCTAGACAGGCCAGCTCCTACAATGAGCAGTTCTTC. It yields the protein CASSPRQASSYNEQFF.

CDR3 protein: CASSFPVTRVATEAFF. The CDR3, as DNA: TGTGCCAGCAGCTTCCCCGTGACCAGGGTGGCCACTGAAGCTTTCTTT. The genes are TRBV7-9 and TRBJ1-1, with D perhaps TRBD1 (5 bases). Trimming removed 3 bases at V and 4 bases at J, with 18 bases between. The germline V gene encodes CDR1 SEHNR and CDR2 FQNEAQ (reference sequence). CDR3 length equals 16 residues.

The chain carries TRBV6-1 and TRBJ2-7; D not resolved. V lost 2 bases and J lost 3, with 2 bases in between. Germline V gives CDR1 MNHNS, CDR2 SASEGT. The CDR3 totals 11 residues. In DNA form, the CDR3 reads TGTGCCAGCAGTGAACTCTACGAGCAGTACTTC. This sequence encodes CASSELYEQYF.

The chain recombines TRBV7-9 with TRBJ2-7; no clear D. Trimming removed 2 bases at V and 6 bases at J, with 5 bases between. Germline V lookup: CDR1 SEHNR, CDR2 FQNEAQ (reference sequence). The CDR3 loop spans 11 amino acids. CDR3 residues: CASSLSREQYF. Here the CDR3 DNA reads TGTGCCAGCAGCTTATCCCGCGAGCAGTACTTC. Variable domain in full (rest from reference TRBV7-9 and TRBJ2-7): DTGVSQNPRHKITKRGQNVTFRCDPISEHNRLYWYRQTLGQGPEFLTYFQNEAQLEKSRLLSDRFSAERPKGSFSTLEIQRTEQGDSAMYLCASSLSREQYFGPGTRLTVT.

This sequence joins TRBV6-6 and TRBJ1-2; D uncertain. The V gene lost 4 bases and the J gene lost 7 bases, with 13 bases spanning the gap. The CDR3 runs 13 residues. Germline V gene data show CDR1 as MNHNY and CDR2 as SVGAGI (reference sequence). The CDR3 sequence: CASSSSVLVGYTF. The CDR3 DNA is TGTGCCAGCAGTTCGTCAGTTCTGGTTGGCTACACCTTC.

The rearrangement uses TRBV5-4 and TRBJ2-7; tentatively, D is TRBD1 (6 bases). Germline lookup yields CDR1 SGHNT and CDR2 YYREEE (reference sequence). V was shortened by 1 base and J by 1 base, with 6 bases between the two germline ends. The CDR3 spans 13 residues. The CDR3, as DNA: TGTGCCAGCAGCTTGACAGGGTCCTACGAGCAGTACTTC. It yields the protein CASSLTGSYEQYF.

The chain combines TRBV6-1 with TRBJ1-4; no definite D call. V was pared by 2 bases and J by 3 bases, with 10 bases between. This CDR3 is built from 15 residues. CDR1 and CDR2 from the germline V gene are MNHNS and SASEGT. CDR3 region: CASSEYSGSNEKLFF. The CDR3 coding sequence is TGTGCCAGCAGTGAATATTCGGGGTCTAATGAAAAACTGTTTTTT.

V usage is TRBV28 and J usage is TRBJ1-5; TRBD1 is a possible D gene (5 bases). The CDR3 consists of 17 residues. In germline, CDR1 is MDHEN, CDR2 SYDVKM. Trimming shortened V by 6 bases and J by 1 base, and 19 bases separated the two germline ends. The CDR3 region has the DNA TGTGCCAGCAGCACCATGGGGGGGGGATTGAGCAATCAGCCCCAGCATTTT. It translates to CASSTMGGGLSNQPQHF.

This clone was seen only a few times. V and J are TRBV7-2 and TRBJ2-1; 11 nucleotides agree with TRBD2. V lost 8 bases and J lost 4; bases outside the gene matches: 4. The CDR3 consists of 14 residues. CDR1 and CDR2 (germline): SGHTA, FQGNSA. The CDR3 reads CASRGLAEYNEQFF. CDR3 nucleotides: TGTGCCAGCCGGGGACTAGCGGAGTACAATGAGCAGTTCTTC.

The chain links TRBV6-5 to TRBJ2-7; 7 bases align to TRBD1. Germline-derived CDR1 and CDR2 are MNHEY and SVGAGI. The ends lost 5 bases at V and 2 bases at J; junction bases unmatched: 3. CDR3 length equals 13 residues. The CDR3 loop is CASSRDRAYEQYF. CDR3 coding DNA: TGTGCCAGCAGTCGGGACAGAGCCTACGAGCAGTACTTC.